This T cell receptor beta chain was captured in a study of CD8 T cells in Susac syndrome. With random hexamers, reverse transcription was performed on roughly 0.45 to 1 ug of RNA. It was immunoSEQ multiplex PCR that amplified TCR beta CDR3 across 54 Vbeta and 13 Jbeta. Using its own MiXCR run on the immunoSEQ multiplex PCR reads, TCRdb lists one record per CDR3 protein. This table has under 200,000 distinct CDR3 sequences, roughly 96% appearing once. CDR1 and CDR2 (germline): SGDLS, YYNGEE. V gave up 2 bases and J gave up 9 bases; unmatched junction bases: 12. The CDR3 loop spans 16 amino acids. This receptor was obtained from a human donor with multiple sclerosis. The chain joins TRBV9 to TRBJ2-1; 9 bases are shared with TRBD2. The sequencing input was CD8+ T cells from PBMCs. DNA of the CDR3: TGTGCCAGCAGCGTTAGTGGTGCGGGAGGGCCTTTTGAGCAGTTCTTC. It encodes CASSVSGAGGPFEQFF.